Sequencing of this T cell receptor (beta chain) was carried out in a study of T cell responses to AZD1222 COVID-19 vaccine. The V and J ends lost 3 bases and 8 bases respectively, with 16 bases between them. CDR1 is KGHSH, CDR2 LQKENI, per germline. The CDR3 spans 14 residues. Data came from immunoSEQ multiplex PCR; TCRdb stores just in-frame clones and leaves some out. The sample lists about 140,000 clones; roughly 92% were seen once. The chain couples TRBV18 to TRBJ1-1; tentatively, D is TRBD1 (5 bases). This specimen was peripheral blood, taken on day 0 of AZD1222 vaccination. The TCR originated in an adult in good health. The CDR3 nucleotides are TGTGCCAGCTCACCCCGAAGGGGTCCTTTCGAAGCTTTCTTT. Amino acids: CASSPRRGPFEAFF.